Given below is one T cell receptor beta chain in context. What it binds is unknown. The record originates from a study of cytomegalovirus exposure and HLA in healthy donors. Study-wide results and limits: Cytomegalovirus association was assigned to around 150 TCR beta chains. CMV serostatus was the sole immune exposure information available. In a later analysis, V- and J-gene trimming of beta chains associated with a DCLRE1C missense variant, replicated independently.

The CDR3 has 16 amino acids. The germline gives CDR1 MNHEY, CDR2 SMNVEV (reference sequence). V was clipped by 5 bases and J by 8 bases; unmatched bases: 15. The PCR had 60 Vbeta and 13 Jbeta primers. Using immunoSEQ multiplex PCR, the repertoire was profiled, and TCRdb retains in-frame clones only, with some absent. The sample has more than 200,000 clones; roughly 70% are singletons. The genes are TRBV27 and TRBJ1-2, with TRBD1 matching 9 bases. Sequenced material: PBMCs. This receptor was taken from a man between 40 and 49 years old in good health and CMV-seropositive. CDR3 sequence: CASSPLSGDREKGYTF. The CDR3 coding sequence is TGTGCCAGCAGTCCTTTGTCCGGGGACAGGGAAAAAGGCTACACCTTC.